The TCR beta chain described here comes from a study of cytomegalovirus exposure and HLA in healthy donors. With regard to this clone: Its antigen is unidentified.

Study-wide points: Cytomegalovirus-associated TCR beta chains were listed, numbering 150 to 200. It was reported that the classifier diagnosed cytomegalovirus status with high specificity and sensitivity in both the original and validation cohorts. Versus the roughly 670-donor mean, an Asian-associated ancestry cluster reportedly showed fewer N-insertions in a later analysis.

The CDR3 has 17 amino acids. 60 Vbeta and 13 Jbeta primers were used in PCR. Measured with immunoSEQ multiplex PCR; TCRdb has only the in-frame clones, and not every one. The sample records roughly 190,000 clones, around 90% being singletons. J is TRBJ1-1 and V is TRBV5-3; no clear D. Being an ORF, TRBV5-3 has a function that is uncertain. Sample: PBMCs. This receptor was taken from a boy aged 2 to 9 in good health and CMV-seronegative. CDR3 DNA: TGTGCGTCGACTAGGGAGGAAGAAAGGGTTTATGCGACTGAAGCTTTCTTT. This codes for CASTREEERVYATEAFF.